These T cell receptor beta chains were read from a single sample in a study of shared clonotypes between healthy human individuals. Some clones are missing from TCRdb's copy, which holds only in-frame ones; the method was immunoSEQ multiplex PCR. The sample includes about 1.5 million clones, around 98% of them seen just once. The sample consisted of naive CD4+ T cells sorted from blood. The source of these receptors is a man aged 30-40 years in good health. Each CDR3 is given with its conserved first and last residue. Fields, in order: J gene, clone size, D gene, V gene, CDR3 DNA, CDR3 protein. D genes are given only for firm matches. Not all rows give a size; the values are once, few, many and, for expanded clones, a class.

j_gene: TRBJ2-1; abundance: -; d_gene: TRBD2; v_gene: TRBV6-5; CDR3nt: TGTGCCAGCAGTTACCAAATCGGCGGGAGGGGCAATGAGCAGTTCTTC; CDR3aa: CASSYQIGGRGNEQFF
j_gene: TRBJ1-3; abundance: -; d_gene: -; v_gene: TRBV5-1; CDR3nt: TGCGCCAGCAGCGCAGGACTGCAGCTCTCTGGAAACACCATATATTTT; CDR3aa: CASSAGLQLSGNTIYF
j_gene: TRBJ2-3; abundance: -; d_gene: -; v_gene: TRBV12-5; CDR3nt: TGTGCTTGCCAGGGGAGCTCTAGCACAGATACGCAGTATTTT; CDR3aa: CACQGSSSTDTQYF
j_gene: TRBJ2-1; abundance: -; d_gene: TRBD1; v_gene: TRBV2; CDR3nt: TGTGCCAGCAGTGACAGGGGACAGGGGCGCTACAATGAGCAGTTCTTC; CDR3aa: CASSDRGQGRYNEQFF
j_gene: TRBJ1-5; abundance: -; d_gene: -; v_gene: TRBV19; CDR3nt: TGTGCCAGTAGTATAAATAGTGCGGGGGACAATCAGCCCCAGCATTTT; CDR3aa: CASSINSAGDNQPQHF
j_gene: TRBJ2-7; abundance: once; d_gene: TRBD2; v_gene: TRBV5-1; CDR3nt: TGCGCCAGCAGCCCTCGAGGGAGGGACTACGAGCAGTACTTC; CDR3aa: CASSPRGRDYEQYF
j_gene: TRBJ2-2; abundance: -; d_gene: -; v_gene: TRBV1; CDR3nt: TGCACCAGCAGCCGACTAGCGGGAGGGCCGGACACCGGGGAGCTGTTTTTT; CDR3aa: CTSSRLAGGPDTGELFF
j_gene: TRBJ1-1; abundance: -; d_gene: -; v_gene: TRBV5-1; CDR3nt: TGCGCCAGCAGCTTGGTCGGGTATACTGAAGCTTTCTTT; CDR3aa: CASSLVGYTEAFF
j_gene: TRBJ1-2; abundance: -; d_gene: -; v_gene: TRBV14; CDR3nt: TGTGCCAGCAGCCAAGATCTAGGGTACTATGGCTACACCTTC; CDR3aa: CASSQDLGYYGYTF
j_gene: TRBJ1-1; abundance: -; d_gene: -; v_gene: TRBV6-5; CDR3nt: TGTGCCAGCAGTTACTCCAGGAACACTGAAGCTTTCTTT; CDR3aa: CASSYSRNTEAFF